This TCR beta chain is drawn from a study of T-cell reconstitution after alpha-beta-depleted transplantation in children. Regarding the study as a whole: T-cell counts and diversity at one year following transplant were attributed mainly to newly produced T cells.

Of note for this clonotype: The target antigen is unknown.

TCRbeta library preparation incorporated unique molecular identifiers. From the PCR reads, TCRdb called clonotypes with MiXCR, one entry per CDR3 protein. The sample records around 960,000 distinct CDR3 sequences, about 29% being singletons. V was clipped by 3 bases and J by 0 bases; unmatched bases: 5. From germline, CDR1 is MDHEN and CDR2 SYDVKM. This CDR3 has 16 amino acids. The chain couples TRBV28 to TRBJ2-5; 9 bases align to TRBD2. The sample here was PBMCs, mostly from graft donor cells, taken 360 days after TCRalphabeta/CD19-depleted stem cell transplant. The sequence derives from a boy younger than two who had a stem cell transplant for SCID, so the T cells may come from the graft donor. As DNA, the CDR3 is TGTGCCAGCAGTTTTGGAGTAGCGGGGGACCAAGAGACCCAGTACTTC. Translated: CASSFGVAGDQETQYF.